This entry features one T cell receptor beta chain sequence. Its antigen is currently unknown. In germline, CDR1 is MNHEY, CDR2 SMNVEV (reference sequence). The CDR3 runs to 17 residues. Trimming took 0 bases from V and 7 from J, leaving 21 bases between them. The sample comes from a study of T cell repertoires in cytomegalovirus infection. Study details: Signatures in public TCR beta sequences pointed to both CMV infection and matching HLA type. Study-wide points: There were HLA-C-restricted CMV-specific TCR beta clonotypes dominating the ex vivo response. CMV carriers with the relevant HLA were identified by cumulative public TCR beta family frequency.

TCRdb redid the calling of the reads with MiXCR, one entry per CDR3 protein. There are 200,000 or so distinct CDR3 sequences in the sample; about 38% occur only once, and approximately 59% lies in the top ten. The material sequenced was CD8+ T cells from cultured PBMCs, taken from culture after CMV antigen stimulation. This clonotype originated in a human donor in good health (CMV status not recorded). Some clones in this sample may be carry-over from other donors' samples. This sequence joins TRBV27 and TRBJ1-2; maybe TRBD1 (5 bases). Here the CDR3 DNA reads TGTGCCAGCAGTTTATCGATCGCAGCAGGAGCTAGGGGTGGCTACACCTTC. It is translated as CASSLSIAAGARGGYTF.